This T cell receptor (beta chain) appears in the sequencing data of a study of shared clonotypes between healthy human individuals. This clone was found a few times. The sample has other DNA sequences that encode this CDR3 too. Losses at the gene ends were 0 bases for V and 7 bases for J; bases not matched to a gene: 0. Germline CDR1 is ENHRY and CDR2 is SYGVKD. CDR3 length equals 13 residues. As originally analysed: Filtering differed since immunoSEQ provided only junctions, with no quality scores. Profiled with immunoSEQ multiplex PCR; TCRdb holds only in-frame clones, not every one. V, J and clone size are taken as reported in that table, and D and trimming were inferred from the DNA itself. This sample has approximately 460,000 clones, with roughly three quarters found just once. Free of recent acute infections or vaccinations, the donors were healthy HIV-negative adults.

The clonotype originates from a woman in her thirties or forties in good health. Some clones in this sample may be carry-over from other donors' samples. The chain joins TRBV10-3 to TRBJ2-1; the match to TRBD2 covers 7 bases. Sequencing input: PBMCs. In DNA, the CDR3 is TGTGCCATCAGTGAGTCCGGGGGGAATGAGCAGTTCTTC. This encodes CAISESGGNEQFF.